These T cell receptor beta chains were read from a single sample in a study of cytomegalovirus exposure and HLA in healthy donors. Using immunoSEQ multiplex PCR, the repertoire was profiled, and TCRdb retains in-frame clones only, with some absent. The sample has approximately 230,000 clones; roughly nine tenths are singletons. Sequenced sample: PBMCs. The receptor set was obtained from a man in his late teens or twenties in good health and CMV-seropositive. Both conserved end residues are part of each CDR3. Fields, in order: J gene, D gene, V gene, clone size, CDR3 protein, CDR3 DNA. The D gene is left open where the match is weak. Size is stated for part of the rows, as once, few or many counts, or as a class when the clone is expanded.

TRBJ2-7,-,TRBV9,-,CASSVGDGTYEQYF,TGTGCCAGCAGCGTAGGGGACGGTACCTACGAGCAGTACTTC
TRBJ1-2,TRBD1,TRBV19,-,CASTESWTGVGYGYTF,TGTGCCAGTACCGAAAGCTGGACAGGGGTTGGCTATGGCTACACCTTC
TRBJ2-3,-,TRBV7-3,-,CASSSPSTDTQYF,TGTGCCAGCAGCTCCCCTAGCACAGATACGCAGTATTTT
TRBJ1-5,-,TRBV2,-,CASRWAVSNQPQHF,TGTGCCAGCCGGTGGGCAGTTAGCAATCAGCCCCAGCATTTT
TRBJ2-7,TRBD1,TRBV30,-,CACTGGYEQYF,TGTGCCTGTACAGGGGGCTACGAGCAGTACTTC
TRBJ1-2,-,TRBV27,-,CASSRVANYGYTF,TGTGCCAGCAGTCGCGTCGCTAACTATGGCTACACCTTC
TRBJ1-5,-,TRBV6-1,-,CASSERGFGQPQHF,TGTGCCAGCAGTGAAAGGGGGTTTGGGCAGCCCCAGCATTTT
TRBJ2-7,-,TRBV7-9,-,CASSDIDTSYEQYF,TGTGCCAGCAGCGATATTGACACCTCCTACGAGCAGTACTTC
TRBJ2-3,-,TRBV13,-,CASSSFTDTQYF,TGTGCCAGCAGCTCTTTCACAGATACGCAGTATTTT
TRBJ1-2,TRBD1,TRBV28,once,CASSGTGVYYGYTF,TGTGCCAGCTCCGGGACAGGGGTCTACTATGGCTACACCTTC
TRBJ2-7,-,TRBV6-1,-,CASSATGYEQYF,TGTGCCAGCAGTGCCACAGGGTACGAGCAGTACTTC
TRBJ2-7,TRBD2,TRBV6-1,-,CASSEASSGFIYEQYF,TGTGCCAGCAGTGAAGCTTCTAGCGGGTTTATCTACGAGCAGTACTTC
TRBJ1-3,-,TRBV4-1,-,CASSQGGDTIYF,TGCGCCAGCAGCCAAGGTGGAGACACCATATATTTT
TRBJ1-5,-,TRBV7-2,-,CASSSTNQPQHF,TGTGCCAGCAGCTCTACCAATCAGCCCCAGCATTTT
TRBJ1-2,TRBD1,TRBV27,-,CASRAGGNYGYTF,TGTGCCAGCAGGGCAGGGGGGAACTATGGCTACACCTTC
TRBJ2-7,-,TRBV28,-,CASSSSREEGGKEQYF,TGTGCCAGCAGTTCCAGTCGTGAAGAGGGGGGAAAGGAACAGTACTTC
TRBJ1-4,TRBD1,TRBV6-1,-,CASSDAGQIPFEKLFF,TGTGCCAGCAGTGATGCGGGACAGATTCCCTTCGAAAAACTGTTTTTT
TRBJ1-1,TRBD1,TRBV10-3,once,CAISVRTGGTEAFF,TGTGCCATCAGTGTACGGACAGGAGGCACTGAAGCTTTCTTT
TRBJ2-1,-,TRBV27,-,CASSPWGAGVLNEQFF,TGTGCCAGCAGTCCATGGGGGGCGGGAGTCTTAAATGAGCAGTTCTTC
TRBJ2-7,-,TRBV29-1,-,CSVSGTTNLYEQYF,TGCAGCGTTAGTGGGACGACAAACCTCTACGAGCAGTACTTC
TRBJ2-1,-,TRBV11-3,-,CASSLSQGRNEQFF,TGTGCCAGCAGCTTATCACAGGGAAGGAATGAGCAGTTCTTC
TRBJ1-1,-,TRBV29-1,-,CSALVGRAFF,TGCAGCGCTCTTGTGGGGAGAGCTTTCTTT
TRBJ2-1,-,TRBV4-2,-,CASSQRAESSYNEQFF,TGTGCCAGCAGCCAGCGAGCGGAGAGCTCCTACAATGAGCAGTTCTTC
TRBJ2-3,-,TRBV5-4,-,CASSTTSTDTQYF,TGTGCCAGCAGCACAACAAGCACAGATACGCAGTATTTT
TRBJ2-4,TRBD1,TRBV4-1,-,CASSQVQGANIQYF,TGCGCCAGCAGCCAAGTTCAGGGGGCGAACATTCAGTACTTC
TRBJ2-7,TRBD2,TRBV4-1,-,CASSQDGPGGPYEQYF,TGCGCCAGCAGCCAAGATGGGCCGGGAGGCCCCTACGAGCAGTACTTC
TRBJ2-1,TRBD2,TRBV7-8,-,CASSSPTSGRPFSYNEQFF,TGTGCCAGCAGCTCCCCCACTAGCGGGAGACCCTTCTCCTACAATGAGCAGTTCTTC
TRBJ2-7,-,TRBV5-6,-,CASSLATPYEQYF,TGTGCCAGCAGCTTGGCGACCCCATACGAGCAGTACTTC
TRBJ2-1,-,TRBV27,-,CASSLSGSYNEQFF,TGTGCCAGCAGTTTATCGGGCTCCTACAATGAGCAGTTCTTC
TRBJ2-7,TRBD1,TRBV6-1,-,CASSGSLGQGNEQYF,TGTGCCAGCAGTGGGTCCTTGGGACAGGGCAACGAGCAGTACTTC
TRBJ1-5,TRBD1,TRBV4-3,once,CASSQDGTGNQPQHF,TGCGCCAGCAGCCAAGATGGGACAGGGAACCAGCCCCAGCATTTT
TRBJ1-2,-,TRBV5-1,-,CASSLSQPDYGYTF,TGCGCCAGCAGCTTGTCTCAACCCGACTATGGCTACACCTTC
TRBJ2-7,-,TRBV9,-,CASSQEGTPTGEQYF,TGTGCCAGCAGCCAAGAGGGGACACCGACGGGGGAGCAGTACTTC
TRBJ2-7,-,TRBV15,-,CATSIAGGAPYEQYF,TGTGCCACCAGCATCGCTGGAGGGGCCCCCTACGAGCAGTACTTC
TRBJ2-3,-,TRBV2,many,CASTIHPHDTQYF,TGTGCCAGCACCATACATCCGCACGATACGCAGTATTTT
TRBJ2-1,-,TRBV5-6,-,CASSRLAEQFF,TGTGCCAGCAGCCGTTTAGCGGAGCAGTTCTTC
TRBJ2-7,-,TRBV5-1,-,CASSFIPGSYEQYF,TGCGCCAGCAGCTTTATACCGGGGTCCTACGAGCAGTACTTC
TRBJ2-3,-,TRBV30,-,CAWSYLAVSTDTQYF,TGTGCCTGGAGTTACCTAGCAGTAAGCACAGATACGCAGTATTTT
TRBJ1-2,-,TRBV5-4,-,CASSLQRPGYGYTF,TGTGCCAGCAGCTTGCAACGGCCGGGGTATGGCTACACCTTC
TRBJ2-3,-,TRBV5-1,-,CASSPAEPSTDTQYF,TGCGCCAGCAGCCCCGCGGAACCCAGCACAGATACGCAGTATTTT
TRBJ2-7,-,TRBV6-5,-,CASRTGRAYEQYF,TGTGCCAGCAGGACGGGAAGGGCCTACGAGCAGTACTTC
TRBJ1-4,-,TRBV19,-,CAIRDPSEKLFF,TGTGCCATCCGGGACCCCTCTGAAAAACTGTTTTTT
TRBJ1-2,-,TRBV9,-,CASSRDTAEDYGYTF,TGTGCCAGCAGCAGGGACACCGCCGAGGACTATGGCTACACCTTC
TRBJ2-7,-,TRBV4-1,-,CASSQEGWTASSYEQYF,TGCGCCAGCAGCCAAGAGGGATGGACAGCGAGCTCCTACGAGCAGTACTTC
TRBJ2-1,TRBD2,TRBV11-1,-,CASSLQREAYNEQFF,TGTGCCAGCAGCCTACAGCGGGAAGCCTACAATGAGCAGTTCTTC
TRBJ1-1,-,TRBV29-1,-,CSVERVNLNAEAFF,TGCAGCGTTGAGCGCGTAAACCTGAACGCTGAAGCTTTCTTT
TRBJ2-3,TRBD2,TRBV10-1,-,CASSLAGPTDTQYF,TGCGCCAGCAGCCTAGCGGGACCCACAGATACGCAGTATTTT
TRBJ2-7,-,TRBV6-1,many,CASSFSGAEQYF,TGTGCCAGCAGTTTCTCAGGGGCCGAGCAGTACTTC
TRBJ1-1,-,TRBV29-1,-,CSVEALGRNTEAFF,TGCAGCGTTGAAGCCCTCGGCAGGAACACTGAAGCTTTCTTT
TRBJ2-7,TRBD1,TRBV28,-,CASSWGQSEQYF,TGTGCCAGCAGTTGGGGACAGAGCGAGCAGTACTTC
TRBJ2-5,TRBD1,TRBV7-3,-,CASSLSGTGAGETQYF,TGTGCCAGCAGCCTGTCCGGGACAGGGGCCGGAGAGACCCAGTACTTC
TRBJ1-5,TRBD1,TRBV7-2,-,CASSLGRGLGQPQHF,TGTGCCAGCAGCCTTGGGAGGGGGCTTGGTCAGCCCCAGCATTTT
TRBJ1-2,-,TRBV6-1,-,CASSEQIRPRSGYTF,TGTGCCAGCAGTGAACAAATTCGCCCCCGTTCGGGCTACACCTTC
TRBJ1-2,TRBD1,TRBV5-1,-,CASSLAGTGYGYTF,TGCGCCAGCAGCTTGGCCGGGACAGGCTATGGCTACACCTTC